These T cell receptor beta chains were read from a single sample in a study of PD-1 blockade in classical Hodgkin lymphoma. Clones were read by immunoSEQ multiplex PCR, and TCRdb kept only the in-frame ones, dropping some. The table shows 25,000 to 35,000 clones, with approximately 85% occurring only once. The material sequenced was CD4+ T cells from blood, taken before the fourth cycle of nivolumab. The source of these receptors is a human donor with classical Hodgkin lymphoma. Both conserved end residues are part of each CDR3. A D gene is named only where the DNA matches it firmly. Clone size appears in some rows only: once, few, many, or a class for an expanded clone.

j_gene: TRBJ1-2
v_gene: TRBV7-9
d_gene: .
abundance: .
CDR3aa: CASSLGTSPGGGYTF
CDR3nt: TGTGCCAGCAGCTTAGGGACCTCCCCGGGAGGTGGCTACACCTTC

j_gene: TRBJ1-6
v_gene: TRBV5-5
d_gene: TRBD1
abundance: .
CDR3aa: CASSLWATGDSPLHF
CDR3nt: TGTGCCAGCAGCTTGTGGGCTACAGGGGATTCACCCCTCCACTTT

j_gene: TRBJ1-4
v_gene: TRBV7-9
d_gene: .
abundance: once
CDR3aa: CASSRGDGTNEKLFF
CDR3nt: TGTGCCAGCAGCCGGGGTGACGGGACTAATGAAAAACTGTTTTTT

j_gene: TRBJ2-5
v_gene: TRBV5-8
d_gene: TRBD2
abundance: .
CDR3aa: CASSFSGRGTQYF
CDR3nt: TGTGCCAGCAGCTTTAGCGGGAGAGGCACCCAGTACTTC

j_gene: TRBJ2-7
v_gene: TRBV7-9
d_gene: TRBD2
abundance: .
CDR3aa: CASSLSGRAYEQYF
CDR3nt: TGTGCCAGCAGCTTGAGCGGGAGGGCCTACGAGCAGTACTTC

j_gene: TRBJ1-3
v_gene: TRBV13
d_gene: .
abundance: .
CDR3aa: CASSLQGGGNTIYF
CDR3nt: TGTGCCAGCAGCTTACAGGGAGGCGGAAACACCATATATTTT

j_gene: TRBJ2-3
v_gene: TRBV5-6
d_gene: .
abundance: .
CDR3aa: CASSLSSTDTQYF
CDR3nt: TGTGCCAGCAGCTTGTCGTCCACAGATACGCAGTATTTT

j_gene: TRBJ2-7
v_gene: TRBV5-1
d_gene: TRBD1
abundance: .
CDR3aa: CASSPESGTGAYEQYF
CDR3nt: TGCGCCAGCAGCCCGGAATCCGGGACAGGGGCCTACGAGCAGTACTTC

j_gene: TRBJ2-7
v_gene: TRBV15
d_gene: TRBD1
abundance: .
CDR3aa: CATSRLLDRGKLNEQYF
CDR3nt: TGTGCCACCAGCAGGCTGCTTGACAGGGGGAAGTTGAACGAGCAGTACTTC

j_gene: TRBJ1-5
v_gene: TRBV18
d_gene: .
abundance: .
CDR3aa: CASSTTIGNQPQHF
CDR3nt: TGTGCCAGCTCAACGACTATCGGCAATCAGCCCCAGCATTTT

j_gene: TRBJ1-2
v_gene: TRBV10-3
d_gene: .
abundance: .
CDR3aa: CAISDRAANYGYTF
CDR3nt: TGTGCCATCAGTGACAGGGCAGCTAACTATGGCTACACCTTC

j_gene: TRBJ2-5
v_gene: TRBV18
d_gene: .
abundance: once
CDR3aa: CASSPFTATQETQYF
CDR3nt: TGTGCCAGCTCACCTTTTACAGCGACCCAAGAGACCCAGTACTTC

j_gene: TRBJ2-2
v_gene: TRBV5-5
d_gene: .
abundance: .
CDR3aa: CASSTGLGRGGELFF
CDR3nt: TGTGCCAGCAGCACCGGACTGGGGCGAGGCGGGGAGCTGTTTTTT